Following are 29 T cell receptor beta chains from one sample sequenced in a study of graft-versus-host responses after intestinal transplantation. Using immunoSEQ multiplex PCR, the repertoire was profiled, and TCRdb retains in-frame clones only, with some absent. The repertoire holds roughly 43,000 clones, with around 96% as singletons. Sequencing used PBMCs, obtained about 11 months after intestinal transplant. These receptors originate from a human patient who received an intestinal transplant, so some T cells may come from the graft donor.

This chain links TRBV10-1 with TRBJ2-7; TRBD2 matches at 9 bases. In germline, CDR1 is WNHNN, CDR2 SYGVQD (reference sequence). Germline trimming cut 2 bases from V and 7 bases from J; bases unmatched to any gene: 3. The CDR3 sequence is 13 residues long. The CDR3 DNA reads as TGCGCCAGCAGTGAGAGGCTAGCGGGGGAGCAGTACTTC. Its translation is CASSERLAGEQYF.

The chain employs TRBV14 and TRBJ1-4; D is possibly TRBD1 (5 bases). Germline V lookup: CDR1 SGHDN, CDR2 FVKESK. The CDR3 consists of 13 residues. V dropped 1 base and J dropped 10 bases, with 10 bases sitting between them. The CDR3 spells CASSQGTGLKLFF. For the CDR3, the DNA is TGTGCCAGCAGCCAAGGGACGGGGCTAAAACTGTTTTTT.

This chain connects TRBV15 to TRBJ2-3; the D is unclear. The CDR3 length is 12 residues. Trimming stripped 3 bases from V and 7 bases from J, with 8 bases between. The germline gives CDR1 LNHNV, CDR2 YYDKDF (reference sequence). CDR3 amino acids: CATSRARHTQYF. In DNA, the CDR3 is TGTGCCACCAGCAGGGCTAGGCATACGCAGTATTTT.

CDR3 sequence (DNA): TGTGCCAGCTCAAGGTACTCCGAGGTACTTAACACAGATACGCAGTATTTT. It translates to CASSRYSEVLNTDTQYF. The genes are TRBV18 and TRBJ2-3; no reliable D call. The V and J ends lost 5 bases and 2 bases respectively, with 20 bases between them. The CDR3 covers 17 residues. Germline V gene lookup returns CDR1 KGHSH and CDR2 LQKENI.

The chain links TRBV2 to TRBJ2-5, with 13 bases fitting TRBD2. The germline CDR1 and CDR2 sequences are SNHLY and FYNNEI. With 6 bases clipped from V and 4 bases from J, the junction kept 11 bases outside the gene matches. The CDR3 length is 17 residues. Written as DNA, the CDR3 is TGTGCCAGCAGCGCGACTAGCGGGGGGCGTACAAGAGAGACCCAGTACTTC. This gives the protein CASSATSGGRTRETQYF.

This chain uses TRBV12-5 with TRBJ1-4, with unresolved D. This CDR3 has 15 amino acids. The V end was cut by 0 bases, the J end by 10 bases, with 15 bases between. Per the germline V gene, CDR1 is LGHNT and CDR2 is FRNRAP. The CDR3 reads CASGLVRRGVGKLFF. The DNA of the CDR3 is TGTGCTAGTGGTTTGGTACGACGTGGGGTTGGAAAACTGTTTTTT.

The V and J genes are TRBV19 and TRBJ2-7, with 14 bases identical to TRBD2. Losses at the gene ends were 7 bases for V and 2 bases for J; bases not matched to a gene: 16. The CDR3 loop spans 19 amino acids. Germline CDR1 reads LNHDA; CDR2 reads SQIVND (reference sequence). The CDR3 region is CASMKGSGLAGGTTYEQYF. As DNA, the CDR3 is TGTGCCAGTATGAAGGGCTCCGGACTAGCGGGAGGAACGACCTACGAGCAGTACTTC. Looking up the rest from reference TRBV19 and TRBJ2-7 gives the full variable domain: DGGITQSPKYLFRKEGQNVTLSCEQNLNHDAMYWYRQDPGQGLRLIYYSQIVNDFQKGDIAEGYSVSREKKESFPLTVTSAQKNPTAFYLCASMKGSGLAGGTTYEQYFGPGTRLTVT.

The chain employs TRBV6-5 and TRBJ1-1; no clear D gene. This CDR3 has 15 amino acids. The V gene's germline CDR1 is MNHEY and CDR2 SVGAGI. V was clipped by 6 bases and J by 0 bases, with 14 bases between them. CDR3: CASSRDNSLNTEAFF. Written as DNA, the CDR3 is TGTGCCAGCAGCCGTGACAATAGTCTGAACACTGAAGCTTTCTTT.

The rearrangement joins TRBV7-6 to TRBJ2-3; the D is unclear. Germline values: CDR1 SGHVS, CDR2 FNYEAQ. Between the trimmed V and J ends, which lost 3 bases and 3 bases, there was a span of 7 bases. This CDR3 contains 13 residues. CDR3 in amino acids: CASSLSQTDTQYF. CDR3 sequence (DNA): TGTGCCAGCAGCTTGTCCCAGACAGATACGCAGTATTTT.

The genes are TRBV5-6 and TRBJ2-7; 7 bases agree with TRBD1. The V segment lost 3 bases and the J segment 8 bases; nucleotides outside the gene matches: 17. CDR3 length equals 16 residues. Germline V gene sequence: CDR1 SGHDT, CDR2 YYEEEE. The CDR3 loop reads CASSSTRQGDFVQQYF. Here the CDR3 DNA reads TGTGCCAGCAGCTCGACTCGACAGGGTGATTTTGTACAGCAGTACTTC.

The rearrangement joins TRBV11-2 to TRBJ2-5; D not resolved. This CDR3 has 15 amino acids. Germline V gene data show CDR1 as SGHAT and CDR2 as FQNNGV. The V end lost 1 base, the J end lost 5 bases, and 14 bases lay between the germline ends. The CDR3 nucleotides read TGTGCCAGCAGCTTAGTCAGCTTGCCTGGGGAGACCCAGTACTTC. Its translation is CASSLVSLPGETQYF.

This chain uses TRBV19 with TRBJ2-2; D remains unclear. Germline lookup yields CDR1 LNHDA and CDR2 SQIVND (reference sequence). This CDR3 is 13 amino acids long. V was cut by 6 bases and J by 3 bases, with 8 bases left in between. The CDR3 region is CASSRLDTGELFF. The CDR3 region has the DNA TGTGCCAGTAGCAGACTTGACACCGGGGAGCTGTTTTTT.

The genes are TRBV18 and TRBJ2-7; D is ambiguous. CDR1 and CDR2 (germline): KGHSH, LQKENI. The CDR3 spans 13 residues. V lost 3 bases and J 4 bases, leaving 10 bases between the germline ends. CDR3 sequence reads: CASSPTVEYEQYF. CDR3 coding DNA: TGTGCCAGCTCACCTACGGTGGAATACGAGCAGTACTTC.

V is TRBV5-6 and J is TRBJ1-2, with D unresolved. This CDR3 has 13 amino acids. Trimming removed 3 bases at V and 4 bases at J, with 10 bases between. The germline CDR1 and CDR2 sequences are SGHDT and YYEEEE. The CDR3 loop reads CASSSEGPYGYTF. The CDR3 DNA sequence: TGTGCCAGCAGCTCCGAAGGGCCCTATGGCTACACCTTC.

The chain is built from TRBV27 and TRBJ2-7, with TRBD1 identical over 12 bases. CDR1 MNHEY and CDR2 SMNVEV come from the germline V gene (reference sequence). V shed 5 bases, J shed 2 bases, and the junction held 4 bases outside the gene matches. CDR3 length equals 15 residues. Here the CDR3 DNA reads TGTGCCAGCAGTCTCGGGACAGGGGGCCCCTACGAGCAGTACTTC. Its protein product is CASSLGTGGPYEQYF.

The chain links TRBV6-5 to TRBJ1-1; TRBD1 matches 11 bases. This CDR3 is 14 amino acids long. Germline CDR1 reads MNHEY; CDR2 reads SVGAGI. Trimming cost V 6 bases and J 4 bases; bases outside gene matches: 4. CDR3 sequence: CASRPGQGGTEAFF. The DNA of the CDR3 is TGTGCCAGCAGACCGGGACAGGGGGGCACTGAAGCTTTCTTT.

V and J are TRBV6-5 and TRBJ1-1; the D is unclear. V lost 7 bases, J lost 6 bases, and 9 bases lay in between. Germline-derived CDR1 and CDR2 are MNHEY and SVGAGI. CDR3 size: 11 residues. The CDR3 region is CASKGNAEAFF. Here the CDR3 DNA reads TGTGCCAGCAAAGGTAACGCTGAAGCTTTCTTT.

This clone has a single count. The V gene is TRBV2, the J gene TRBJ2-7, with D hard to call. The CDR3 sequence is 12 residues long. In germline, CDR1 is SNHLY, CDR2 FYNNEI. Trimming stripped 8 bases from V and 0 bases from J, with 8 bases between. This chain's CDR3 is CASEDTSYEQYF. The CDR3 bases are TGTGCCAGCGAAGACACCTCCTACGAGCAGTACTTC. Supplemented by reference TRBV2 and TRBJ2-7, the full variable domain reads EPEVTQTPSHQVTQMGQEVILRCVPISNHLYFYWYRQILGQKVEFLVSFYNNEISEKSEIFDDQFSVERPDGSNFTLKIRSTKLEDSAMYFCASEDTSYEQYFGPGTRLTVT.

The chain employs TRBV9 and TRBJ1-1, with 10 bases aligning to TRBD1. The CDR3 contains 13 residues. Germline V CDR1 and CDR2: SGDLS, YYNGEE. V lost 2 bases, J lost 5 bases, and 0 bases stayed unmatched. CDR3: CASSVDRGTEAFF. The CDR3, as DNA: TGTGCCAGCAGCGTGGACAGGGGGACTGAAGCTTTCTTT.

V gene TRBV6-5 combines with J gene TRBJ1-1; 8 nucleotides line up with TRBD1. The CDR3 totals 15 residues. CDR1 and CDR2 from the germline V gene are MNHEY and SVGAGI. V lost 2 bases to trimming and J lost 6 bases; unmatched junction nucleotides: 8. CDR3 protein: CASSYHGQGKSEAFF. The DNA for the CDR3 is TGTGCCAGCAGTTACCACGGACAGGGTAAATCTGAAGCTTTCTTT.

CDR3 amino acids: CASGLVKTGHTGELFF. In DNA, the CDR3 is TGTGCTAGTGGTTTGGTAAAGACGGGGCACACCGGGGAGCTGTTTTTT. The chain employs TRBV12-5 and TRBJ2-2; D is perhaps TRBD1 or TRBD2 (5 bases each). The CDR3 length is 16 residues. Trimming removed 0 bases at V and 3 bases at J, with 11 bases between. The germline gives CDR1 LGHNT, CDR2 FRNRAP.

CDR3 amino acids: CASSKVYYNSPLHF. For the CDR3, the DNA is TGTGCCAGTAGTAAAGTCTACTATAATTCACCCCTCCACTTT. The V and J genes are TRBV19 and TRBJ1-6; D not resolved. V was trimmed by 4 bases and J by 3 bases, leaving 7 bases between them. Germline CDR1 and CDR2: LNHDA and SQIVND (reference sequence). The CDR3 length is 14 residues.

This chain links TRBV6-5 with TRBJ2-7; D gene ambiguous. The CDR3 has 14 amino acids. Germline loops: CDR1 MNHEY, CDR2 SVGAGI. Trimming removed 6 bases from V and 5 bases from J, with 17 bases in between. The CDR3 nucleotides are TGTGCCAGCAGGTATAACAGAGCTGATCACGAGCAGTACTTC. It is translated as CASRYNRADHEQYF.

The genes are TRBV6-5 and TRBJ1-5; 8 positions match TRBD1. Trimming removed 7 bases from V and 4 bases from J; junction bases left unmatched: 9. CDR1 and CDR2 from the germline V gene are MNHEY and SVGAGI. The CDR3 spans 15 residues. CDR3 in amino acids: CASTFNGQGNQPQHF. The DNA for the CDR3 is TGTGCCAGCACCTTTAATGGACAGGGTAATCAGCCCCAGCATTTT.

V and J are TRBV12-5 and TRBJ2-3; TRBD2 matches at 11 bases. Germline V lookup: CDR1 LGHNT, CDR2 FRNRAP. V was pared by 2 bases and J by 3 bases, with 13 bases of the junction left unmatched. The CDR3 has 19 residues. This CDR3 reads CASGLPPPTSGSWTDTQYF. The CDR3 nucleotides are TGTGCTAGTGGTTTGCCCCCGCCTACTAGCGGGAGTTGGACAGATACGCAGTATTTT.

This rearrangement joins TRBV9 to TRBJ1-2, with D perhaps matching TRBD1 (6 bases). Trimming cost V 0 bases and J 8 bases, with 14 bases left between them. The V gene's germline CDR1 is SGDLS and CDR2 YYNGEE. This CDR3 has 14 residues. This CDR3 reads CASSVAWGAGGYTF. The CDR3 region has the DNA TGTGCCAGCAGCGTAGCTTGGGGGGCTGGCGGCTACACCTTC.

This clone has just one count. The rearrangement joins TRBV9 to TRBJ1-2; unclear D gene. CDR3 length: 15 residues. V dropped 5 bases and J dropped 2 bases, with 16 bases sitting between them. Germline V lookup: CDR1 SGDLS, CDR2 YYNGEE. CDR3 amino acids: CASSEISGENYGYTF. CDR3 nucleotides: TGTGCCAGCAGTGAAATTTCAGGAGAGAACTATGGCTACACCTTC.

The CDR3 loop reads CASTLRGRPYNEQFF. The CDR3, as DNA: TGTGCCAGCACTCTACGTGGTAGGCCCTACAATGAGCAGTTCTTC. The rearrangement links TRBV5-6 to TRBJ2-1; D ambiguous. Trimming shortened V by 6 bases and J by 2 bases, and 15 bases separated the two germline ends. The CDR3 loop spans 15 amino acids. From germline, CDR1 is SGHDT and CDR2 YYEEEE.

The V call is TRBV12-5, the J call TRBJ2-1; D unclear. V was shortened by 2 bases and J by 0 bases, with 23 bases between the two germline ends. The CDR3 loop spans 20 amino acids. Looked up from germline, CDR1 is LGHNT and CDR2 is FRNRAP. The CDR3 spells CASGLLGPSPNMSSYNEQFF. The CDR3 bases are TGTGCTAGTGGTTTGCTAGGCCCGAGCCCCAACATGAGCTCCTACAATGAGCAGTTCTTC.